A single sample gave rise to the 11 T cell receptor beta chains below, sequenced in a study of blood T cell repertoires in COVID-19. Assay: immunoSEQ multiplex PCR; the TCRdb copy retains only in-frame clones and omits some. The table shows over 300,000 clones, with about nine tenths occurring only once. The sequenced material came from PBMCs or T cells enriched from blood (not recorded which). The receptors come from a woman younger than 30 who had recovered from COVID-19.

The V and J genes are TRBV28 and TRBJ1-3; 9 nucleotides align to TRBD1. This CDR3 spans 16 amino acids. Germline V gene lookup returns CDR1 MDHEN and CDR2 SYDVKM. The trim removed 5 bases at V and 3 bases at J, leaving 8 bases unmatched. The CDR3 loop is CASSLYTGGGGNTIYF. The CDR3 DNA sequence: TGTGCCAGCAGTCTATACACAGGGGGCGGTGGAAACACCATATATTTT.

V usage is TRBV14 and J usage is TRBJ1-1; D is ambiguous. The CDR3 has 11 residues. Germline-derived CDR1 and CDR2 are SGHDN and FVKESK. Trimming pared 1 base from V and 7 bases from J, leaving 4 bases between. The CDR3 spells CASSQGSEAFF. The DNA for the CDR3 is TGTGCCAGCAGCCAAGGTAGTGAAGCTTTCTTT.

The V and J genes are TRBV4-1 and TRBJ1-5; a weak D match, TRBD1 (6 bases). The germline gives CDR1 MGHRA, CDR2 YSYEKL. V was cut by 4 bases and J by 4 bases, with 17 bases left in between. The CDR3 runs to 16 residues. CDR3 sequence (DNA): TGCGCCAGCAGCCCGGCCGAGGGGGACCGGAATCAGCCCCAGCATTTT. Translation gives CASSPAEGDRNQPQHF.

The genes are TRBV6-5 and TRBJ1-1; 8 nucleotides align to TRBD1. CDR1 is MNHEY, CDR2 SVGAGI, per germline. The junction had 5 bases not matched to a gene; V was cut back by 4 bases and J by 4 bases. The CDR3 is 14 residues long. The CDR3: CASSSGGWGTEAFF. DNA of the CDR3: TGTGCCAGCAGTTCAGGGGGCTGGGGCACTGAAGCTTTCTTT.

J is TRBJ2-5 and V is TRBV9, with 7 bases that match TRBD1. There are 15 residues in the CDR3. Germline V gene sequence: CDR1 SGDLS, CDR2 YYNGEE. Trimming cost V 4 bases and J 2 bases; bases outside gene matches: 8. In DNA, the CDR3 is TGTGCCAGCAGCCCCCAGACAGGGATACAAGAGACCCAGTACTTC. Its translation: CASSPQTGIQETQYF. Looking up the rest from reference TRBV9 and TRBJ2-5 gives the full variable domain: DSGVTQTPKHLITATGQRVTLRCSPRSGDLSVYWYQQSLDQGLQFLIQYYNGEERAKGNILERFSAQQFPDLHSELNLSSLELGDSALYFCASSPQTGIQETQYFGPGTRLLVL.

The V gene is TRBV24-1, the J gene TRBJ1-1; tentatively, D is TRBD1 (6 bases). Between the trimmed V and J ends, which lost 0 bases and 0 bases, there was a span of 16 bases. The germline V gene encodes CDR1 KGHDR and CDR2 SFDVKD. CDR3 length equals 18 residues. The CDR3 region is CATSDLADSRIMNTEAFF. The DNA for the CDR3 is TGTGCCACCAGTGATTTGGCGGACAGCCGAATCATGAACACTGAAGCTTTCTTT.

The rearrangement joins TRBV12-3 or TRBV12-4 to TRBJ1-2, with D tentatively TRBD1 (6 bases). The V and J ends lost 6 bases and 7 bases respectively, with 15 bases between them. CDR3 length: 13 residues. The CDR3 is CASRPTVGAGYTF. CDR3 DNA: TGTGCCAGCAGACCAACTGTGGGGGCTGGCTACACCTTC.

This clone was observed a handful of times. The chain employs TRBV5-4 and TRBJ2-7; tentative D call: TRBD1 (6 bases). Germline CDR1 reads SGHNT; CDR2 reads YYREEE (reference sequence). V lost 2 bases and J 1 base, leaving 13 bases between the germline ends. The CDR3 length is 15 residues. The CDR3 here is CASSLSGDTSYEQYF. The CDR3, as DNA: TGTGCCAGCAGCTTATCCGGGGACACATCCTACGAGCAGTACTTC. The variable domain in full, completed from reference TRBV5-4 and TRBJ2-7, reads ETGVTQSPTHLIKTRGQQVTLRCSSQSGHNTVSWYQQALGQGPQFIFQYYREEENGRGNFPPRFSGLQFPNYSSELNVNALELDDSALYLCASSLSGDTSYEQYFGPGTRLTVT.

The table lists this clone with a few counts. The chain joins TRBV27 to TRBJ1-1; 9 bases are a match to TRBD1. Germline loops: CDR1 MNHEY, CDR2 SMNVEV (reference sequence). The CDR3 loop spans 18 amino acids. The junction had 15 bases not matched to a gene; V was cut back by 2 bases and J by 5 bases. CDR3 amino acids: CASSLRPLQGASLTEAFF. The CDR3 DNA is TGTGCCAGCAGTTTAAGACCACTACAGGGGGCTTCGCTTACTGAAGCTTTCTTT.

This chain connects TRBV4-1 to TRBJ1-6; 7 positions agree with TRBD1. V gave up 2 bases and J gave up 2 bases; unmatched junction bases: 6. CDR3 size: 17 residues. Germline CDR1 MGHRA, CDR2 YSYEKL. The CDR3 reads CASSQPWTGTYNSPLHF. The CDR3 DNA follows: TGCGCCAGCAGCCAACCTTGGACAGGTACCTATAATTCACCCCTCCACTTT.

In its sample, this clone was seen once. Written as DNA, the CDR3 is TGTGCCAGCAGCTTATTGACAGTCTCTAGCACAGATACGCAGTATTTT. This sequence encodes CASSLLTVSSTDTQYF. V usage is TRBV11-2 and J usage is TRBJ2-3, with a weak D call TRBD1 (5 bases). V was clipped by 2 bases and J by 0 bases, with 12 bases between them. The CDR3 extends over 16 amino acids. Germline loops: CDR1 SGHAT, CDR2 FQNNGV.